Sequencing of this TCR beta chain was carried out in a study of control samples from healthy donors and cancer patients. CDR3 length: 14 amino acids. J lost 0 bases, V lost 9 bases, and 4 bases had no gene match. Germline CDR1 and CDR2: LNHDA and SQIVND (reference sequence). TCRdb keeps only in-frame clones here, not all; method: immunoSEQ multiplex PCR. The table lists more than 85,000 clones, less than 85% of them singletons. Sequenced input: PBMCs. This TCR was sampled from a man aged 70-80 years with lung cancer. The J gene is TRBJ1-4, the V gene TRBV19; 7 bases fit TRBD1. The CDR3 bases are TGTGCCAGCAGGGGGGCTGCAACTAATGAAAAACTGTTTTTT. It is translated as CASRGAATNEKLFF.